This passage covers 27 T cell receptor beta chains from one sample sequenced in a study of metastatic and nonmetastatic thyroid tumors. Using MiXCR, TCRdb re-called clones from the PCR reads. The sample gives about 22,000 clones, 18% of which show up once; more than 2.5% is in the top ten. Until they underwent thyroid surgery, no patient had received any treatment. Sequencing used adjacent normal tissue. These receptors were collected from a male donor with papillary thyroid cancer or a benign thyroid nodule (not recorded which). Some clones in this sample may be carry-over from other donors' samples.

About this clone itself: A read error is possible here, since a much larger clone lies one base away. The V gene is TRBV10-3, the J gene TRBJ2-3; TRBD1 is a possible D gene (6 bases). Germline CDR1 and CDR2: ENHRY and SYGVKD. Trimming shortened V by 7 bases and J by 5 bases, and 13 bases separated the two germline ends. The CDR3 has 13 residues. CDR3 bases: TGTGCCATCATCCAGGGGAGCCAAGATACGCAGTATTTT. Amino acids: CAIIQGSQDTQYF.

This clone was counted many times. The gene calls are TRBV4-3 and TRBJ2-2; 9 bases agree with TRBD2. The CDR3 consists of 18 residues. Germline trimming cut 1 base from V and 6 bases from J; bases unmatched to any gene: 12. Germline lookup yields CDR1 LGHNA and CDR2 YSLEER. The CDR3 sequence is CASSQAFSFSGSPGELFF. The CDR3 nucleotides read TGCGCCAGCAGCCAAGCTTTTTCGTTTAGCGGGAGCCCCGGGGAGCTGTTTTTT.

The gene calls are TRBV20-1 and TRBJ2-2; D call uncertain. The V and J ends lost 6 bases and 10 bases respectively, with 21 bases between them. The CDR3 is 14 amino acids. Germline CDR1 is DFQATT and CDR2 is SNEGSKA (reference sequence). The CDR3 spells CSAPDGVNSAELFF. The DNA for the CDR3 is TGCAGTGCCCCTGACGGAGTTAATTCCGCGGAGCTGTTTTTT.

This clone was recorded at least ten times. This sequence joins TRBV20-1 and TRBJ1-1, with D possibly TRBD1 on 5 matching bases. Trimming left V 6 bases short and J 1 base short, with 18 bases between. Germline lookup yields CDR1 DFQATT and CDR2 SNEGSKA (reference sequence). The CDR3 spans 15 residues. CDR3 in amino acids: CSAPNPDRPNTEAFF. The DNA of the CDR3 is TGCAGTGCCCCTAACCCCGACAGACCGAACACTGAAGCTTTCTTT.

At least ten counts were recorded for this clone. This chain's CDR3 is CASSQLGVGEKLFF. CDR3 coding DNA: TGCGCCAGCAGCCAGCTAGGGGTGGGCGAAAAACTGTTTTTT. The V call is TRBV4-1, the J call TRBJ1-4; a weak D match, TRBD1 (5 bases). Germline CDR1 is MGHRA and CDR2 is YSYEKL. The CDR3 loop spans 14 amino acids. Trimming took 3 bases from V and 8 from J, leaving 13 bases between them.

A remark on this clone: A read error may account for a junction end that differs from germline. The V call is TRBV11-1, the J call TRBJ2-3; D gene unclear. The CDR3 runs 17 residues. Germline values: CDR1 SGHAT, CDR2 FQDESV (reference sequence). CDR3 nucleotide sequence: TGTGCCAGCATCTTAGGTTATAGCTGGGTGAACACAGATACGCAGTATTTT. This encodes CASILGYSWVNTDTQYF.

This clone has a count of ten or more. V and J are TRBV5-7 and TRBJ2-1; 10 bases are shared with TRBD1. TRBV5-7 is assigned to the ORF class and has an uncertain function. The J segment lost 2 bases and the V segment lost 3 bases, leaving 11 bases of the junction unmatched. There are 18 residues in the CDR3. The CDR3 nucleotides read TGTGCCAGCAGCTCGGGACAGGGGTTATGGCTAGCCTACAATGAGCAGTTCTTC. Encoded protein: CASSSGQGLWLAYNEQFF.

This clone was seen ten or more times. The CDR3 DNA is TGTGCCAGCAGTTTGAGGGGGAGCACAGATACGCAGTATTTT. It translates to CASSLRGSTDTQYF. The rearrangement joins TRBV27 to TRBJ2-3; TRBD1 is a possible D gene (6 bases). CDR3 size: 14 residues. Germline loops: CDR1 MNHEY, CDR2 SMNVEV (reference sequence). The V end was cut by 3 bases, the J end by 0 bases, with 7 bases between.

Ten or more counts support this clone. The chain employs TRBV29-1 and TRBJ1-2; tentatively, D is TRBD1 (5 bases). The CDR3 loop spans 14 amino acids. Germline values: CDR1 SQVTM, CDR2 ANQGSEA. V was trimmed by 7 bases and J by 2 bases, leaving 17 bases between them. CDR3 in amino acids: CSASKTGGNYGYTF. The CDR3 DNA follows: TGCAGCGCCTCAAAAACAGGAGGGAACTATGGCTACACCTTC.

This clone was seen repeatedly, ten times or more. This chain uses TRBV15 with TRBJ1-1; 7 nucleotides line up with TRBD1. J gave up 4 bases and V 5 bases, and 4 bases lay outside the gene matches. This CDR3 comprises 13 residues. Per germline, CDR1 LNHNV and CDR2 YYDKDF (reference sequence). The CDR3 loop is CATSFDRVTEAFF. The DNA for the CDR3 is TGTGCCACCAGCTTCGACAGGGTCACTGAAGCTTTCTTT. The full variable domain, rest sourced from reference TRBV15 and TRBJ1-1, is DAMVIQNPRYQVTQFGKPVTLSCSQTLNHNVMYWYQQKSSQAPKLLFHYYDKDFNNEADTPDNFQSRRPNTSFCFLDIRSPGLGDTAMYLCATSFDRVTEAFFGQGTRLTVV.

At least ten counts were recorded for this clone. The chain has TRBV10-1 and TRBJ2-7, with D possibly TRBD2 on 8 matching bases. The germline CDR1 and CDR2 sequences are WNHNN and SYGVQD (reference sequence). V shed 6 bases and J shed 3 bases, with 15 bases lying between them. This CDR3 region has 14 residues. The CDR3 here is CASRRGLAGYEQYV. The CDR3 DNA sequence: TGCGCCAGCAGGAGGGGGCTAGCGGGCTACGAGCAGTACGTC.

For this clone: The junction differs from germline at one of its ends, possibly a read error. V usage is TRBV20-1 and J usage is TRBJ1-5; TRBD1 matches at 10 bases. From germline, CDR1 is DFQATT and CDR2 SNEGSKA (reference sequence). This CDR3 spans 13 amino acids. CDR3 bases: TGCGGTGCTCGGGACAGGGGACACCATCCCCAGCATTTT. Protein product: CGARDRGHHPQHF.

This rearrangement joins TRBV3-1 to TRBJ2-3, with TRBD2 identical over 11 bases. CDR3 length: 19 residues. Germline V gene sequence: CDR1 LGHDT, CDR2 YNNKEL (reference sequence). V lost 4 bases, J lost 0 bases, and 12 bases stayed unmatched. CDR3 sequence (DNA): TGTGCCAGCAGCCTCTTCACCCTGACTAGCGGGGACAGCACAGATACGCAGTATTTT. This sequence encodes CASSLFTLTSGDSTDTQYF.

The table lists this clone with many counts. The V and J genes are TRBV5-6 and TRBJ1-1, with D uncertain. The V gene lost 3 bases and the J gene lost 7 bases, with 10 bases spanning the gap. CDR1 and CDR2 (germline): SGHDT, YYEEEE. CDR3 size: 12 residues. The CDR3 DNA is TGTGCCAGCAGCTCTATGGGTCTTGAAGCTTTCTTT. It specifies CASSSMGLEAFF. The full variable domain, completed using reference TRBV5-6 and TRBJ1-1, is DAGVTQSPTHLIKTRGQQVTLRCSPKSGHDTVSWYQQALGQGPQFIFQYYEEEERQRGNFPDRFSGHQFPNYSSELNVNALLLGDSALYLCASSSMGLEAFFGQGTRLTVV.

The J gene is TRBJ2-7, the V gene TRBV6-1, with a possible D match to TRBD2 (6 bases). Germline CDR1 reads MNHNS; CDR2 reads SASEGT. The CDR3 sequence is 12 residues long. V lost 2 bases, J lost 7 bases, and 9 bases lay in between. CDR3 nucleotides: TGTGCCAGCAGTGAAAGGAGGGGTGAGCAGTACTTC. This sequence encodes CASSERRGEQYF.

This clone is classed as medium-sized (0.01 to 0.1%). The J gene is TRBJ2-7, the V gene TRBV15; weak D call: TRBD2 (6 bases). Germline lookup yields CDR1 LNHNV and CDR2 YYDKDF (reference sequence). Deletions cut 5 bases from V and 1 base from J, with 12 bases between. This CDR3 spans 14 amino acids. The CDR3 loop reads CATSSPGGSYEQYF. DNA for the CDR3: TGTGCCACCAGCTCCCCTGGGGGGTCCTACGAGCAGTACTTC.

This clone came up a few times. This chain uses TRBV7-2 with TRBJ2-7; the match to TRBD2 covers 11 bases. The germline V gene encodes CDR1 SGHTA and CDR2 FQGNSA. V lost 6 bases and J lost 3; bases outside the gene matches: 7. The CDR3 contains 15 residues. The CDR3 coding sequence is TGTGCCAGCAGTTTGACTAGCGGGGACCTCTACGAGCAGTACTTC. It is translated as CASSLTSGDLYEQYF.

The chain employs TRBV24-1 and TRBJ2-7, with D possibly called TRBD1 or TRBD2 (5 bases each). Trimming cost V 8 bases and J 0 bases, with 28 bases left between them. The germline V gene has CDR1 KGHDR and CDR2 SFDVKD. The CDR3 covers 19 residues. The CDR3 nucleotides read TGTGCCACCATAAAAAGCCGGGGCAGTGGGTTCAATAGCTCCTACGAGCAGTACGTC. Translated, it gives CATIKSRGSGFNSSYEQYV.

By frequency in the sample, this clone is medium-sized (0.01 to 0.1%). The V gene is TRBV6-1, the J gene TRBJ1-2; tentative D call: TRBD1 (6 bases). Trimming took 8 bases from V and 4 from J, leaving 17 bases between them. This CDR3 comprises 14 residues. CDR1 MNHNS and CDR2 SASEGT come from the germline V gene. The CDR3, as DNA: TGTGCCAGCGTGTTTTCGGACAGATCCTATGGCTACACCTTC. It is translated as CASVFSDRSYGYTF.

This clone was recorded at least ten times. The V call is TRBV11-2, the J call TRBJ2-5; 9 positions match TRBD1. With V trimmed by 2 bases and J by 5 bases, 6 bases remained unmatched. The germline CDR1 and CDR2 sequences are SGHAT and FQNNGV. CDR3 length: 15 residues. The CDR3 is CASSLRTGERETQYF. CDR3 nucleotides: TGTGCCAGCAGCTTAAGGACAGGGGAACGGGAGACCCAGTACTTC.

In the case of this clone: Mismatch with germline at one junction end may stem from a read error. The chain carries TRBV6-2 or TRBV6-3 and TRBJ1-6; 8 bases are a match to TRBD1. The germline gives CDR1 MNHEY, CDR2 SVGEGT. The CDR3 is made up of 15 amino acids. CDR3 region: CASGLWTGPNSPLHF. CDR3 DNA: TGTGCCAGCGGTTTGTGGACAGGGCCTAATTCTCCCCTCCACTTT.

This clone was detected many times. The J gene is TRBJ1-5, the V gene TRBV20-1; TRBD1 might be the D (5 bases). The CDR3 length is 15 residues. Trimming took 1 base from V and 2 from J, leaving 12 bases between them. Germline assignment: CDR1 DFQATT and CDR2 SNEGSKA (reference sequence). CDR3 sequence: CSARGGGAGNQPQHF. Written as DNA, the CDR3 is TGCAGTGCTAGAGGAGGTGGGGCAGGCAATCAGCCCCAGCATTTT.

This clone came up many times. This may be a read error, as it is one base from a much larger clone. The same CDR3 arises from other DNA sequences in this sample as well. The V and J genes are TRBV6-1 and TRBJ1-6, with unresolved D. Per the germline V gene, CDR1 is MNHNS and CDR2 is SASEGT. The CDR3 has 15 residues. CDR3 sequence (DNA): TGTGCCAGCAGACAACAGAGCTCCTATAATTCCCCCCTCCACTTT. Residues: CASRQQSSYNSPLHF.

There are a few counts of this clone. A read error may produce the germline difference seen at one junction end. J is TRBJ2-4 and V is TRBV20-1; D tentatively fits TRBD1 or TRBD2 (6 bases each). This CDR3 spans 16 amino acids. Germline values: CDR1 DFQATT, CDR2 SNEGSKA (reference sequence). CDR3 coding DNA: TGCAGTTCTAGAGGGGGGATGACCCTAGCCAAAAGCATTCAGTACTTC. Translating gives CSSRGGMTLAKSIQYF.

A few counts support this clone. Being one base from a much bigger clone, this may be a read error. This chain links TRBV2 with TRBJ1-1; D is perhaps TRBD1 (5 bases). V was clipped by 5 bases and J by 5 bases, with 15 bases between them. There are 14 residues in the CDR3. The germline CDR1 and CDR2 sequences are SNHLY and FYNNEI. The CDR3 reads CASSSLGGLTEAFF. The CDR3 DNA reads as TGTGCCAGCAGTTCCTTGGGGGGTCTGACTGAAGCTTTCTTT.

This clone showed up just a few times. This rearrangement joins TRBV6-2 or TRBV6-3 to TRBJ1-6; possibly TRBD1 for D (5 bases). This CDR3 has 16 residues. Germline CDR1 is MNHEY and CDR2 is SVGEGT. The V gene lost 2 bases and the J gene lost 8 bases, with 16 bases spanning the gap. The CDR3 protein is CASSYGLGEWDSPLHF. In DNA form, the CDR3 reads TGTGCCAGCAGTTACGGTCTGGGGGAGTGGGATTCACCCCTCCACTTT.

This clone is categorized as medium-sized. The chain recombines TRBV24-1 with TRBJ1-2, with 10 bases matching TRBD1. The CDR3 is made up of 14 amino acids. Germline V lookup: CDR1 KGHDR, CDR2 SFDVKD. J lost 2 bases, V lost 7 bases, and 3 bases had no gene match. The CDR3 sequence is CATRGTGENYGYTF. The CDR3 coding sequence is TGTGCCACCAGGGGGACAGGGGAAAACTATGGCTACACCTTC.